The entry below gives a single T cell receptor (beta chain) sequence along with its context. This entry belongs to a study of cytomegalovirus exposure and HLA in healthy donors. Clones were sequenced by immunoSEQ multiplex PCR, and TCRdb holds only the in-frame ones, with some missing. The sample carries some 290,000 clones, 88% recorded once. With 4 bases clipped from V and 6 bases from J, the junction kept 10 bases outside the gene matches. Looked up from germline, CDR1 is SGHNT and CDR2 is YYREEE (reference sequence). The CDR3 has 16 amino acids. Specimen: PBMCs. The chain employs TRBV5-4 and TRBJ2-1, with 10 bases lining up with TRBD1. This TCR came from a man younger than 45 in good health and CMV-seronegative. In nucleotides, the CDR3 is TGTGCCAGCAGCCCGGGGGGGACAGGGGTCCCCAATGAGCAGTTCTTC. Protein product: CASSPGGTGVPNEQFF.